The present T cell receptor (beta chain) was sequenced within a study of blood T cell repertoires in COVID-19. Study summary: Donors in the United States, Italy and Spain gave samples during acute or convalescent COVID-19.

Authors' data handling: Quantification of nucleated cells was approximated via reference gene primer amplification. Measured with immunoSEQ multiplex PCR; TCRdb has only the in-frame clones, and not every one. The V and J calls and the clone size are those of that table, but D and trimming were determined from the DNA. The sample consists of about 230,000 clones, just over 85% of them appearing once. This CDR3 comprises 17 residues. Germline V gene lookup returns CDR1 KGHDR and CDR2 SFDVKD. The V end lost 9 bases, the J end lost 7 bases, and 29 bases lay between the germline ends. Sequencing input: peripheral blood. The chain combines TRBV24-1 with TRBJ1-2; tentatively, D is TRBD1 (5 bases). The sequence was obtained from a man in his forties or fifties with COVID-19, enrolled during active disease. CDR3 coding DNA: TGTGCCACCTCACCCCCAGGTCGGGAGTCTTGGCAGGGTGGCTACACCTTC. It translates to CATSPPGRESWQGGYTF.